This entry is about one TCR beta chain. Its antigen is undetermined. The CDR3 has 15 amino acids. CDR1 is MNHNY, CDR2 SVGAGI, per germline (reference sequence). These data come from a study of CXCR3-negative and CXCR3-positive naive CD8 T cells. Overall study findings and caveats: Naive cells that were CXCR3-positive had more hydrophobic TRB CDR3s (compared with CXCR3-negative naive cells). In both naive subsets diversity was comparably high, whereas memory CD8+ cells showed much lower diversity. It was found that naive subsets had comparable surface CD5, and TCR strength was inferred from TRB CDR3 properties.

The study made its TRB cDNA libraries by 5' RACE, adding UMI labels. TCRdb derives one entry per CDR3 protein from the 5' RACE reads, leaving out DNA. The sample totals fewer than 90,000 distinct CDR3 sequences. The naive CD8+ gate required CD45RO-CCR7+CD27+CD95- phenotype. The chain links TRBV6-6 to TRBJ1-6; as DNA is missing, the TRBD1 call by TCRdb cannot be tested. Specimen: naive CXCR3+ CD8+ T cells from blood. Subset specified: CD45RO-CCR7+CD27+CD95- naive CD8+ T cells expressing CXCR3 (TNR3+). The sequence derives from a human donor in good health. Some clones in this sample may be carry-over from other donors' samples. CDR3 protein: CASSYGQGEASPLHF.